This T cell receptor beta chain is from a study of blood T cells in healthy people across ages. Germline V gene data show CDR1 as ENHRY and CDR2 as SYGVKD. With 2 bases removed from V and 2 bases from J, the gap between germline ends came to 16 bases. The CDR3 runs to 16 residues. For this clonotype: The antigen is undetermined.

Study-level points and caveats: Conclusively comparing naive with antigen-experienced cells was impossible with unsorted PBMCs.

Through a sample-barcoded 5' primer and a J-beta primer mix, a second PCR was run for about 6 to 11 cycles. The authors tagged each cDNA molecule using a template-switch adaptor with 12 random nucleotides. TCRdb itself ran the 5' RACE reads through MiXCR, one entry per CDR3 protein. The sample lists 790,000 or so distinct CDR3 sequences; more than 55% were seen once. This sequence joins TRBV10-3 and TRBJ2-7; D is perhaps TRBD2 (6 bases). Specimen: blood. The TCR comes from a man aged 35-49 years in good health. CDR3 in DNA: TGTGCCATCAGTGAGACGACTGGGCGGGGACCCTACGAGCAGTACTTC. Its translation is CAISETTGRGPYEQYF.